A selection of T cell receptor beta chains follows, all from one sample in a study of cytomegalovirus exposure and HLA in healthy donors. TCRdb's copy holds only in-frame clones and misses some; the assay was immunoSEQ multiplex PCR. The data hold roughly 180,000 clones, with 70% to 85% observed a single time. The sequenced sample was PBMCs. The receptor source for this set is a girl aged 2 to 10 in good health and CMV-seropositive. Both conserved end residues are part of each CDR3. A D gene is named only where the DNA matches it firmly. For some rows the clone size is stated as once, few or many, or as a class when expanded; others skip it.

d_call	v_call	j_call	clone_size	cdr3_nt	cdr3_aa
TRBD1	TRBV7-9	TRBJ1-1	.	TGTGCCAGCAGCCCACGGACAGGAAAGGCTTTCTTT	CASSPRTGKAFF
TRBD1	TRBV4-2	TRBJ2-7	.	TGTGCCAGCAGCCAGGAACGGGACAGCTACGAGCAGTACTTC	CASSQERDSYEQYF
.	TRBV7-9	TRBJ1-2	.	TGTTCCAGCAGCTTATTCAGGGGCGGTGATAGAAATGGCTACACCTTC	CSSSLFRGGDRNGYTF
.	TRBV28	TRBJ2-7	.	TGTGCCAGCAGTTTATGGGGAGGCGAGCAGTACTTC	CASSLWGGEQYF
TRBD2	TRBV28	TRBJ2-1	once	TGTGCCAGCAGTTCAGCGGGAGTACAGTACAATGAGCAGTTCTTC	CASSSAGVQYNEQFF
TRBD1	TRBV7-8	TRBJ1-2	.	TGTGCCAGCAGCTTAGTAGGACAGGAACGCTCATATGGCTACACCTTC	CASSLVGQERSYGYTF
.	TRBV19	TRBJ2-1	once	TGTGCCAGTAGTAGGGGCTCCCTGGGGGAGCAGTTCTTC	CASSRGSLGEQFF
.	TRBV5-1	TRBJ2-5	.	TGCGCCAGCAGCTTGGTTTATGGTGGGAGTGTGGAGACCCAGTACTTC	CASSLVYGGSVETQYF
TRBD1	TRBV10-3	TRBJ2-1	.	TGTGCCACAACTTCCCGGGACAGGGGGAATGAGCAGTTCTTC	CATTSRDRGNEQFF
.	TRBV5-8	TRBJ2-3	.	TGTGCCAGCAGCACACAGGACAAATGGGAAGATACGCAGTATTTT	CASSTQDKWEDTQYF
.	TRBV2	TRBJ1-6	few	TGTGCCAGCGCTCGGAGCTCCTATAATTCACCCCTCCACTTT	CASARSSYNSPLHF
TRBD1	TRBV6-1	TRBJ2-1	.	TGTGCCAGCAGTGAAATGTTTACGGGATGGACAGGGGGTGAGAATGAGCAGTTCTTC	CASSEMFTGWTGGENEQFF
.	TRBV6-4	TRBJ1-2	.	TGTGCCAGCAGTGGACGTTTACCCGGCGGCTATGGCTACACCTTC	CASSGRLPGGYGYTF
.	TRBV14	TRBJ2-4	.	TGTGCCAGCAGCCAAGGTTACGGAAACATTCAGTACTTC	CASSQGYGNIQYF
TRBD1	TRBV19	TRBJ1-5	.	TGTGCCAGTAGGCGGGACAGGGCCCTATCCAATCAGCCCCAGCATTTT	CASRRDRALSNQPQHF
TRBD2	TRBV5-1	TRBJ2-7	.	TGCGCCAGCAGCCTGGGACTAGCGGGAAGGGGCGAGCAGTACTTC	CASSLGLAGRGEQYF
TRBD2	TRBV28	TRBJ2-7	.	TGTGCCAGCAGTTTATTCCTAGCGGGAGGTACCGAGCAGTACTTC	CASSLFLAGGTEQYF
.	TRBV30	TRBJ1-2	.	TGTGCCTGGAGTGTAAGACTGGGAGGGTCGTATGGCTACACCTTC	CAWSVRLGGSYGYTF
TRBD2	TRBV14	TRBJ2-5	.	TGTGCCAGCAGCTACAGGAGGACTAGCAGAGAGACCCAGTACTTC	CASSYRRTSRETQYF
TRBD1	TRBV5-1	TRBJ1-2	.	TGCGCCAGCAGCTCGGACAGGGGGTCCGCTGCTAACTATGGCTACACCTTC	CASSSDRGSAANYGYTF
.	TRBV27	TRBJ2-7	.	TGTGCCAGCAGTCCATCAGCAGGGATCTCTTCCTACGAGCAGTACTTC	CASSPSAGISSYEQYF
.	TRBV11-2	TRBJ2-3	.	TGTGCCAGCAGCTTCCAGAGTGGGGGCGCAGATACGCAGTATTTT	CASSFQSGGADTQYF
.	TRBV27	TRBJ1-1	.	TGTGCCAGCAGTTTGGGCCCGTACACTGAAGCTTTCTTT	CASSLGPYTEAFF
.	TRBV30	TRBJ2-3	.	TGTGCCTGGAGTCCCGGGACACTCACAGATACGCAGTATTTT	CAWSPGTLTDTQYF
.	TRBV6-5	TRBJ1-2	.	TGTGCCAGCAGTAGCGGGGTGGGCTACACCTTC	CASSSGVGYTF
TRBD1	TRBV7-8	TRBJ2-2	.	TGTGCCAGCAGCCCCTTGGACAGGTCGAACACCGGGGAGCTGTTTTTT	CASSPLDRSNTGELFF
.	TRBV28	TRBJ2-7	.	TGTGCCAGCAGTTTTTTCCGCTACGAGCAGTACTTC	CASSFFRYEQYF
.	TRBV6-1	TRBJ1-4	.	TGTGCCAGCAGTGAACCCCAGGGTTGGGAAAAACTGTTTTTT	CASSEPQGWEKLFF
TRBD2	TRBV27	TRBJ2-3	.	TGTGCCAGTCAATTAGCGGGAGTCACAGATACGCAGTATTTT	CASQLAGVTDTQYF
TRBD1	TRBV5-1	TRBJ2-7	.	TGCGCCAGCAGCTTCACCGTCCAGGGGGTGCTGAGCTACGAGCAGTACTTC	CASSFTVQGVLSYEQYF
TRBD1	TRBV6-1	TRBJ1-1	few	TGTGCCAGCAGTGCGGACAGGGGGAGGACTGAAGCTTTCTTT	CASSADRGRTEAFF
TRBD1	TRBV18	TRBJ1-5	.	TGTGCCAGCTCCCCAGGACAGGGAGAACAGCCCCAGCATTTT	CASSPGQGEQPQHF
.	TRBV11-2	TRBJ2-7	.	TGTGCCAGCAGCCTGGAGGGGGCGGGCGAGCAGTACTTC	CASSLEGAGEQYF
TRBD2	TRBV12-5	TRBJ2-1	.	TGTGCTAGTGCTCCCACGCGGGGGGGGTTGTACAATGAGCAGTTCTTC	CASAPTRGGLYNEQFF
.	TRBV5-1	TRBJ2-1	once	TGCGCCAGCAGCTTGGCCGGGTCCTACAATGAGCAGTTCTTC	CASSLAGSYNEQFF
TRBD2	TRBV28	TRBJ2-1	.	TGTGCCAGCAGTTCGGGACTAGCGACGCTCAATGAGCAGTTCTTC	CASSSGLATLNEQFF
.	TRBV29-1	TRBJ1-1	.	TGCAGCGGAGTACAGGTCGGGAGAACTGAAGCTTTCTTT	CSGVQVGRTEAFF
TRBD2	TRBV7-9	TRBJ2-7	.	TGTGCCAGCACCCCGGGGGGGGGATACGAGCAGTACTTC	CASTPGGGYEQYF
TRBD2	TRBV7-3	TRBJ2-1	.	TGTGCCAGCAGCTTAGTGCGGGGGGGTGGGCAGTTCTTC	CASSLVRGGGQFF
TRBD1	TRBV5-8	TRBJ1-4	.	TGTGCCAGCAGCCCTCGACAGGGCGTTGGAGAAAAACTGTTTTTT	CASSPRQGVGEKLFF
.	TRBV21-1	TRBJ1-5	.	TGTGCCAGCAAGGGGGTTTATAGCAATCAGCCCCAGCATTTT	CASKGVYSNQPQHF
TRBD1	TRBV6-5	TRBJ2-2	few	TGTGCCGGCCGGGACAGGGACACCGGGGAGCTGTTTTTT	CAGRDRDTGELFF
TRBD1	TRBV11-2	TRBJ1-3	few	TGTGCCAGCAGCTTAGTTGCGACAGGGACTGGAAACACCATATATTTT	CASSLVATGTGNTIYF
.	TRBV4-1	TRBJ1-1	.	TGCGCCAGCAGCCATCCCGAAGGGATTCCTAGCTGGGCTTTCTTT	CASSHPEGIPSWAFF
.	TRBV9	TRBJ1-3	.	TGTGCCAGCAGCACCGGGCAGAGGGCATCTGGAAACACCATATATTTT	CASSTGQRASGNTIYF
TRBD1	TRBV5-6	TRBJ2-7	few	TGTGCCAGCAGCGCGACAGGGGGGGAGCAGTACTTC	CASSATGGEQYF